Below are 20 T cell receptor beta chains sequenced from a single sample in a study of cytomegalovirus exposure and HLA in healthy donors. PCR primers comprised 60 Vbeta and 13 Jbeta primers. Assay: immunoSEQ multiplex PCR; the TCRdb copy retains only in-frame clones and omits some. The repertoire has about 140,000 clones, roughly 73% of them found once; the top ten carry 13% to 15%. Sequenced material: PBMCs. These receptors originate from a human donor in good health.

V usage is TRBV29-1 and J usage is TRBJ2-2; a weak D match, TRBD1 (6 bases). Trimming stripped 4 bases from V and 4 bases from J, with 10 bases between. The germline V gene encodes CDR1 SQVTM and CDR2 ANQGSEA. The length of the CDR3 is 13 residues. The CDR3 spells CSVAGVGTGELFF. In DNA, the CDR3 is TGCAGCGTTGCAGGGGTTGGCACCGGGGAGCTGTTTTTT.

The rearrangement joins TRBV28 to TRBJ2-5; a weak D match, TRBD1 (6 bases). Near its end, the DNA agrees better with TRBJ2-7, so the J call may be wrong. The CDR3 runs 13 residues. Per the germline V gene, CDR1 is MDHEN and CDR2 is SYDVKM. The CDR3 loop reads CASSPDRTYEQYF. For the CDR3, the DNA is TGTGCCAGCAGCCCCGACAGGACCTACGAGCAGTACTTC.

The genes are TRBV5-4 and TRBJ2-2; D might be TRBD2 (6 bases). This CDR3 has 15 residues. CDR1 is SGHNT and CDR2 is YYREEE in the germline V gene (reference sequence). V dropped 4 bases and J dropped 5 bases, with 15 bases sitting between them. CDR3 sequence reads: CASSPVEGSTGELFF. The CDR3 bases are TGTGCCAGCAGCCCGGTGGAGGGCTCGACCGGGGAGCTGTTTTTT.

This clone was recorded only once. The chain couples TRBV2 to TRBJ2-7; 7 bases line up with TRBD1. J gave up 3 bases and V 5 bases, and 1 base lay outside the gene matches. The CDR3 length is 12 residues. Looked up from germline, CDR1 is SNHLY and CDR2 is FYNNEI. CDR3 bases: TGTGCCAGCAGTTCAGGGGGCTACGAGCAGTACTTC. Protein: CASSSGGYEQYF.

The rearrangement links TRBV5-1 to TRBJ1-1; D remains unclear. This CDR3 region has 13 residues. Trimming took off 0 bases at V and 1 base at J, with 4 bases between the two ends. Germline lookup yields CDR1 SGHRS and CDR2 YFSETQ. CDR3 sequence (DNA): TGCGCCAGCAGCTTGGCCAAGAACACTGAAGCTTTCTTT. Translating gives CASSLAKNTEAFF.

In regard to this clone: Distinct nucleotide sequences in the sample also encode this CDR3. The CDR3 loop is CASSLGGNYGYTF. The CDR3 nucleotides are TGCGCCAGCAGCTTAGGAGGGAACTATGGCTACACCTTC. The chain links TRBV5-1 to TRBJ1-2; D unresolved. V gave up 2 bases and J gave up 2 bases, with 7 bases separating them. CDR1 and CDR2 from the germline V gene are SGHRS and YFSETQ. The CDR3 extends over 13 amino acids. Using reference TRBV5-1 and TRBJ1-2 for the parts outside the CDR3, the full variable domain is KAGVTQTPRYLIKTRGQQVTLSCSPISGHRSVSWYQQTPGQGLQFLFEYFSETQRNKGNFPGRFSGRQFSNSRSEMNVSTLELGDSALYLCASSLGGNYGYTFGSGTRLTVV.

This clone was detected once. This chain uses TRBV5-6 with TRBJ2-3; D possibly corresponds to TRBD2 (6 bases). The CDR3 runs 15 residues. V lost 1 base, J lost 5 bases, and 14 bases lay in between. The germline V gene encodes CDR1 SGHDT and CDR2 YYEEEE. Here the CDR3 reads CASSLPGGGRDTQYF. CDR3 nucleotides: TGTGCCAGCAGCTTGCCCGGGGGTGGTAGAGATACGCAGTATTTT. Full variable domain (missing parts from reference TRBV5-6 and TRBJ2-3): DAGVTQSPTHLIKTRGQQVTLRCSPKSGHDTVSWYQQALGQGPQFIFQYYEEEERQRGNFPDRFSGHQFPNYSSELNVNALLLGDSALYLCASSLPGGGRDTQYFGPGTRLTVL.

The chain combines TRBV5-1 with TRBJ2-3, with D maybe TRBD2 (6 bases). Deletions cut 7 bases from V and 3 bases from J, with 15 bases between. This CDR3 has 14 residues. The germline CDR1 and CDR2 sequences are SGHRS and YFSETQ. The CDR3 DNA is TGCGCCAGCGAACACGGGAGTATGACAGATACGCAGTATTTT. This encodes CASEHGSMTDTQYF. Full variable domain (remainder filled in from reference TRBV5-1 and TRBJ2-3): KAGVTQTPRYLIKTRGQQVTLSCSPISGHRSVSWYQQTPGQGLQFLFEYFSETQRNKGNFPGRFSGRQFSNSRSEMNVSTLELGDSALYLCASEHGSMTDTQYFGPGTRLTVL.

The chain is built from TRBV30 and TRBJ2-7; 10 bases are a match to TRBD2. Germline CDR1 is GTSNPN and CDR2 is SVGIG (reference sequence). The CDR3 has 15 amino acids. V dropped 1 base and J dropped 3; count of bases not matched to a gene: 6. The CDR3 region has the DNA TGTGCCTGGAGTGGGGGGCTAGCGGGAGTCTACGAGCAGTACTTC. It is translated as CAWSGGLAGVYEQYF.

V usage is TRBV11-3 and J usage is TRBJ2-3; D might be TRBD2 (6 bases). The CDR3 covers 13 residues. Germline CDR1 reads SGHNT; CDR2 reads YENEEA. V was clipped by 1 base and J by 8 bases, with 10 bases between them. The CDR3 loop reads CASSLGGAGTQYF. CDR3 DNA: TGTGCCAGCAGCTTAGGCGGGGCCGGTACGCAGTATTTT.

The chain joins TRBV10-3 to TRBJ1-6; TRBD1 matches at 12 bases. Trimming removed 0 bases from V and 9 bases from J; junction bases left unmatched: 12. CDR1 and CDR2 (germline): ENHRY, SYGVKD. CDR3 length: 19 residues. CDR3 protein: CAISESTLGTGGSGSPLHF. CDR3 in DNA: TGTGCCATCAGTGAGTCGACTCTCGGGACAGGGGGCTCCGGTTCACCCCTCCACTTT.

The V and J genes are TRBV5-1 and TRBJ2-6; TRBD1 aligns across 7 bases. Germline V gene data show CDR1 as SGHRS and CDR2 as YFSETQ. The CDR3 is made up of 17 amino acids. Germline trimming cut 2 bases from V and 0 bases from J; bases unmatched to any gene: 5. In nucleotides, the CDR3 is TGCGCCAGCAGCTTCCGGGACAGTAGCTCTGGGGCCAACGTCCTGACTTTC. Translating gives CASSFRDSSSGANVLTF.

V is TRBV4-2 and J is TRBJ1-6; possibly TRBD1 for D (5 bases). The CDR3 length is 17 residues. Germline values: CDR1 LGHNA, CDR2 YNFKEQ. Trimming shortened V by 2 bases and J by 0 bases, and 11 bases separated the two germline ends. CDR3 sequence reads: CASSQWTPSSYNSPLHF. DNA for the CDR3: TGTGCCAGCAGCCAATGGACACCCAGCTCCTATAATTCACCCCTCCACTTT.

This clone was detected only a few times. The V call is TRBV6-1, the J call TRBJ1-2; TRBD1 matches at 8 bases. The CDR3 covers 13 residues. Germline V lookup: CDR1 MNHNS, CDR2 SASEGT. V gave up 10 bases and J gave up 6 bases; unmatched junction bases: 10. CDR3 protein: CATFRGLVDGYTF. Written as DNA, the CDR3 is TGTGCCACCTTCAGGGGGCTGGTAGATGGCTACACCTTC.

The V and J genes are TRBV6-1 and TRBJ2-3; TRBD2 aligns across 10 bases. CDR1 MNHNS and CDR2 SASEGT come from the germline V gene. The V segment lost 6 bases and the J segment 4 bases; nucleotides outside the gene matches: 4. This CDR3 contains 14 residues. The CDR3 loop is CASRVAGGPDTQYF. The CDR3 DNA reads as TGTGCCAGCAGGGTAGCGGGAGGACCAGATACGCAGTATTTT.

Only one count was recorded for this clone. V gene TRBV7-3 combines with J gene TRBJ2-2; D gene ambiguous. The CDR3 sequence is 13 residues long. Trimming cost V 4 bases and J 8 bases, with 11 bases left between them. The germline CDR1 and CDR2 sequences are SGHTA and FQGTGA. The CDR3 loop is CASSSGSRGELFF. In nucleotides, the CDR3 is TGTGCCAGCAGCTCAGGCTCCAGAGGGGAGCTGTTTTTT.

This chain links TRBV5-6 with TRBJ2-7; no definite D call. Trimming removed 0 bases at V and 6 bases at J, with 7 bases between. The CDR3 runs 12 residues. In germline, CDR1 is SGHDT, CDR2 YYEEEE. CDR3 nucleotide sequence: TGTGCCAGCAGCTTGGATCCGAGCGAGCAGTACTTC. Its translation is CASSLDPSEQYF.

J is TRBJ2-7 and V is TRBV7-9; D possibly corresponds to TRBD1 (7 bases). The CDR3 runs to 14 residues. The germline gives CDR1 SEHNR, CDR2 FQNEAQ (reference sequence). Trimming shortened V by 7 bases and J by 4 bases, and 17 bases separated the two germline ends. The CDR3 reads CASIPGGSSYEQYF. In DNA, the CDR3 is TGTGCCAGCATCCCAGGGGGGAGCAGTTACGAGCAGTACTTC. The full variable domain, with the rest looked up from reference TRBV7-9 and TRBJ2-7, is DTGVSQNPRHKITKRGQNVTFRCDPISEHNRLYWYRQTLGQGPEFLTYFQNEAQLEKSRLLSDRFSAERPKGSFSTLEIQRTEQGDSAMYLCASIPGGSSYEQYFGPGTRLTVT.

The V call is TRBV11-3, the J call TRBJ2-7; 10 bases map to TRBD2. Germline lookup yields CDR1 SGHNT and CDR2 YENEEA. The CDR3 has 15 residues. V lost 5 bases to trimming and J lost 5 bases; unmatched junction nucleotides: 9. The CDR3 bases are TGTGCCAGCAGCCCCATTAGCGGGAGGAGCCACGAGCAGTACTTC. Its protein is CASSPISGRSHEQYF.

J is TRBJ2-1 and V is TRBV5-1, with 10 nucleotides matching TRBD2. Unmatched junction bases numbered 8, after V lost 4 bases and J lost 7 bases. The CDR3 length is 15 residues. CDR1 is SGHRS, CDR2 YFSETQ, per germline. The CDR3 DNA reads as TGCGCCAGCAGCCCTCTAGCGGGAGCTCGTAATGAGCAGTTCTTC. Translated, it gives CASSPLAGARNEQFF. The whole variable domain, filled in from reference TRBV5-1 and TRBJ2-1, reads KAGVTQTPRYLIKTRGQQVTLSCSPISGHRSVSWYQQTPGQGLQFLFEYFSETQRNKGNFPGRFSGRQFSNSRSEMNVSTLELGDSALYLCASSPLAGARNEQFFGPGTRLTVL.